The source of this TCR beta chain is a study of shared T cell receptors in the human thymus. The table came from immunoSEQ multiplex PCR; TCRdb's copy has only in-frame clones and leaves some out. The table lists roughly 410,000 clones, 85% to 95% of them singletons. This CDR3 has 14 residues. The ends lost 7 bases at V and 4 bases at J; junction bases unmatched: 4. Germline loops: CDR1 WSHSY, CDR2 SAAADI. The sequencing input was thymocytes. The sequence was collected from a human donor. This chain links TRBV10-2 with TRBJ2-5; TRBD2 matches at 12 bases. DNA of the CDR3: TGCGCCAGCAAAATGGGACTAGCGGGAGAGACCCAGTACTTC. As protein: CASKMGLAGETQYF.